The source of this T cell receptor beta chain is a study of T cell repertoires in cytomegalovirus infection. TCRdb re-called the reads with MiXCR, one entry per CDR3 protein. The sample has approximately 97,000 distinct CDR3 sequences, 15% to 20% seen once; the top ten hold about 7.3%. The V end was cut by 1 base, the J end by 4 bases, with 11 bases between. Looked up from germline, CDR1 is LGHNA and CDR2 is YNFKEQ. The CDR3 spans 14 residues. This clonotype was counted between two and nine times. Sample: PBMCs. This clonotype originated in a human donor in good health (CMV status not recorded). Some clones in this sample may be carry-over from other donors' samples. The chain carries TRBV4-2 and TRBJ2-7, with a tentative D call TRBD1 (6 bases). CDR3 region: CASSQVGTPYEQYF. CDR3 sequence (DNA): TGTGCCAGCAGCCAAGTAGGGACACCTTACGAGCAGTACTTC.